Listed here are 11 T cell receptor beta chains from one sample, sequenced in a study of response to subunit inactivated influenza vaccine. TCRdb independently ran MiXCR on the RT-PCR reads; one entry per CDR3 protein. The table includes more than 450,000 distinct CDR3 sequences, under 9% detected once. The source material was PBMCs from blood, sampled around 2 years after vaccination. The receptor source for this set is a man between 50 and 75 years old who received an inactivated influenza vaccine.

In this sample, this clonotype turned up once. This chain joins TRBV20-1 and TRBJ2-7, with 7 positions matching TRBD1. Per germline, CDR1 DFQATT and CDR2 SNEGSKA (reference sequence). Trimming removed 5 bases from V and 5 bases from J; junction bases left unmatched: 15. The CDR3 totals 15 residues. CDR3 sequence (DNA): TGCAGTGCTCCTGAGGGGTCAGGGGGTTTCAACGAGCAGTACTTC. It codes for CSAPEGSGGFNEQYF.

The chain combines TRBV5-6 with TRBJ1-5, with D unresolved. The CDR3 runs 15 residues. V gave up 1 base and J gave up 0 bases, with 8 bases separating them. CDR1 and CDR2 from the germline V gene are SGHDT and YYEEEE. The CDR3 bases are TGTGCCAGCAGCTTGCGGGCAGCTAGCAATCAGCCCCAGCATTTT. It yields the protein CASSLRAASNQPQHF. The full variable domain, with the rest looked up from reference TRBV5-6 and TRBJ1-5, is DAGVTQSPTHLIKTRGQQVTLRCSPKSGHDTVSWYQQALGQGPQFIFQYYEEEERQRGNFPDRFSGHQFPNYSSELNVNALLLGDSALYLCASSLRAASNQPQHFGDGTRLSIL.

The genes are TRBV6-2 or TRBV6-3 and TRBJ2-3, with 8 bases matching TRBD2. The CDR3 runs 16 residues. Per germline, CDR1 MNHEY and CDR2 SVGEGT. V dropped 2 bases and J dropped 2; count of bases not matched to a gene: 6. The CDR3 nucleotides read TGTGCCAGCAGTTACGCGGCGGGAGGTGTCACAGATACGCAGTATTTT. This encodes CASSYAAGGVTDTQYF.

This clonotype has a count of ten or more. The CDR3 nucleotides read TGTGCCAGCAGACGGGCGAACTACGAGCAGTACTTC. Translating it yields CASRRANYEQYF. The rearrangement links TRBV28 to TRBJ2-7, with no clear D. The CDR3 totals 12 residues. Trimming took 6 bases from V and 3 from J, leaving 9 bases between them. The V gene's germline CDR1 is MDHEN and CDR2 SYDVKM.

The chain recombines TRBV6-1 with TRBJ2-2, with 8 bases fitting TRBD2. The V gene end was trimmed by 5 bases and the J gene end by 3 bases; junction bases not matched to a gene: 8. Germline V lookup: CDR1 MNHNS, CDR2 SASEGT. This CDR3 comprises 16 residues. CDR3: CASSRRASGHTGELFF. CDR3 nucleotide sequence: TGTGCCAGCAGTCGACGGGCTAGCGGGCACACCGGGGAGCTGTTTTTT.

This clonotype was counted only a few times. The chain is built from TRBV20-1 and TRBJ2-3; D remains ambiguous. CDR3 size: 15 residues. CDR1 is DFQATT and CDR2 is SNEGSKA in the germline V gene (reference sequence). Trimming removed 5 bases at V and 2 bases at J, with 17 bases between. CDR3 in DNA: TGCAGTGCTCCAAGCATCCTATCTAACACAGATACGCAGTATTTT. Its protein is CSAPSILSNTDTQYF.

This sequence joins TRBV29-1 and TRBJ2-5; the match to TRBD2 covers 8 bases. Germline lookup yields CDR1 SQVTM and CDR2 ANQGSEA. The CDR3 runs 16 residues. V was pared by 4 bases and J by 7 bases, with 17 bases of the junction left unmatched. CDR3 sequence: CSVAGGALIVAGTQYF. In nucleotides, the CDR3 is TGCAGCGTTGCGGGGGGGGCCTTGATCGTGGCAGGGACCCAGTACTTC.

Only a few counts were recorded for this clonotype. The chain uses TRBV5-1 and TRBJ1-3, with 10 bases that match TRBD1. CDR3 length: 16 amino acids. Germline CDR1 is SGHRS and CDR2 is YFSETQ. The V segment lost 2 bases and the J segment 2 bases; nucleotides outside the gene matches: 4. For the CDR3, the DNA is TGCGCCAGCAGCTTCCGGGACAGGGGACCTGGAAACACCATATATTTT. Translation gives CASSFRDRGPGNTIYF.

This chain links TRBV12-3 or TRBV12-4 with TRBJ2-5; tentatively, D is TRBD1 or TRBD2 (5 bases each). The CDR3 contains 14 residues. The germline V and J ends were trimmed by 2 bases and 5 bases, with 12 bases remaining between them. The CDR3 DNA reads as TGTGCCAGCAGTTTACTGGGGGACCGGGAGACCCAGTACTTC. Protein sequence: CASSLLGDRETQYF.

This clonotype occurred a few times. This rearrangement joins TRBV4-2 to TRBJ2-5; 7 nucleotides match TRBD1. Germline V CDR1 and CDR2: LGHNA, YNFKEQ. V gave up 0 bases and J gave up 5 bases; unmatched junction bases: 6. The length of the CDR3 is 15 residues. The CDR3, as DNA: TGTGCCAGCAGCCAAGATACGACAGGGCGGGAGACCCAGTACTTC. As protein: CASSQDTTGRETQYF.

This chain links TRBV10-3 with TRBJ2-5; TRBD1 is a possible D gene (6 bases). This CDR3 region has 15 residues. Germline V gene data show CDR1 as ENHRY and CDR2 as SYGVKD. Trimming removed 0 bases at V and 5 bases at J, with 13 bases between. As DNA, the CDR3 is TGTGCCATCAGTGAGTCATCGACAGGAGGCGAGACCCAGTACTTC. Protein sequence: CAISESSTGGETQYF.